Following are 25 T cell receptor beta chains from one sample sequenced in a study of cytomegalovirus exposure and HLA in healthy donors. Primers: 60 Vbeta forward and 13 Jbeta reverse. The repertoire was sequenced with immunoSEQ multiplex PCR; TCRdb's copy has only in-frame clones and lacks some. The sample consists of fewer than 250,000 clones, about 70% of them appearing once. Specimen: PBMCs. The receptors were sampled from a woman aged 25-40 years in good health and CMV-seronegative.

This sequence joins TRBV19 and TRBJ1-5, with D possibly matching TRBD1 (6 bases). The V end was cut by 4 bases, the J end by 0 bases, with 10 bases between. The length of the CDR3 is 15 residues. Per the germline V gene, CDR1 is LNHDA and CDR2 is SQIVND (reference sequence). The CDR3 loop is CASSRTVFSNQPQHF. Written as DNA, the CDR3 is TGTGCCAGTAGTAGGACAGTCTTTAGCAATCAGCCCCAGCATTTT.

The chain has TRBV9 and TRBJ1-6; 7 bases agree with TRBD1. Unmatched junction bases numbered 6, after V lost 3 bases and J lost 9 bases. Per germline, CDR1 SGDLS and CDR2 YYNGEE. CDR3 length: 14 amino acids. CDR3 bases: TGTGCCAGCAGCGCGCCGGGACAGCCTTCACCCCTCCACTTT. Its protein is CASSAPGQPSPLHF.

The J gene is TRBJ2-1, the V gene TRBV2; no clear D gene. This CDR3 has 16 residues. The V end lost 2 bases, the J end lost 4 bases, and 15 bases lay between the germline ends. Germline CDR1 SNHLY, CDR2 FYNNEI. The CDR3 nucleotides read TGTGCCAGCAGTGAACTTCAGCGAATAGAATACAATGAGCAGTTCTTC. Translation: CASSELQRIEYNEQFF.

This chain connects TRBV10-2 to TRBJ1-2, with 9 bases aligning to TRBD1. Germline assignment: CDR1 WSHSY and CDR2 SAAADI. The CDR3 is 13 residues long. J was trimmed by 1 base and V by 11 bases; bases with no gene match: 5. CDR3 protein: CAAQGANNYGYTF. The CDR3 region has the DNA TGCGCCGCACAGGGGGCTAATAACTATGGCTACACCTTC.

J is TRBJ2-3 and V is TRBV6-1; 9 bases are shared with TRBD2. The CDR3 consists of 16 residues. The germline CDR1 and CDR2 sequences are MNHNS and SASEGT. Trimming removed 0 bases from V and 4 bases from J; junction bases left unmatched: 5. CDR3 nucleotides: TGTGCCAGCAGTGAAGCCTCTAGCGGGGTCTCAGATACGCAGTATTTT. Residues: CASSEASSGVSDTQYF.

The CDR3 spells CAWSGGQGNQPQHF. The DNA for the CDR3 is TGTGCCTGGAGTGGGGGACAGGGCAATCAGCCCCAGCATTTT. The chain carries TRBV30 and TRBJ1-5; TRBD1 agrees at 8 bases. The ends lost 1 base at V and 2 bases at J; junction bases unmatched: 1. Germline CDR1 and CDR2: GTSNPN and SVGIG (reference sequence). CDR3 length equals 14 residues.

The rearrangement joins TRBV18 to TRBJ1-2; D is undetermined. This CDR3 spans 16 amino acids. The V gene lost 0 bases and the J gene lost 4 bases, with 15 bases spanning the gap. Germline values: CDR1 KGHSH, CDR2 LQKENI. This chain's CDR3 is CASSPPNRGEGYGYTF. DNA of the CDR3: TGTGCCAGCTCACCACCGAACCGGGGAGAGGGCTATGGCTACACCTTC.

Here the CDR3 reads CASSYKGANTEAFF. The CDR3 region has the DNA TGTGCCAGCAGTTATAAGGGGGCGAACACTGAAGCTTTCTTT. The gene calls are TRBV6-6 and TRBJ1-1, with TRBD1 identical over 7 bases. The germline V gene has CDR1 MNHNY and CDR2 SVGAGI (reference sequence). This CDR3 is built from 14 residues. The J segment lost 1 base and the V segment lost 3 bases, leaving 2 bases of the junction unmatched.

The V and J genes are TRBV7-3 and TRBJ2-1; D remains unclear. The CDR3 extends over 15 amino acids. Trimming took 8 bases from V and 0 from J, leaving 14 bases between them. Germline V gene data show CDR1 as SGHTA and CDR2 as FQGTGA. The CDR3 DNA reads TGTGCCAGCTCACTCGAACCTTCCTCCTACAATGAGCAGTTCTTC. Amino acids: CASSLEPSSYNEQFF.

The J gene is TRBJ1-1, the V gene TRBV9, with D possibly matching TRBD1 (5 bases). In germline, CDR1 is SGDLS, CDR2 YYNGEE. The CDR3 sequence is 14 residues long. Deletions cut 4 bases from V and 4 bases from J, with 14 bases between. The CDR3 DNA is TGTGCCAGCAGCTCCCACAGGACGGGCACTGAAGCTTTCTTT. It translates to CASSSHRTGTEAFF.

The chain employs TRBV21-1 and TRBJ2-1; TRBD1, the table's D call, was not compared with the DNA. TRBV21-1 is marked as a pseudogene. The CDR3 has 18 residues. CDR3 in DNA: TGTGCCAGCAGCATCGGGACAGGGCATGAACTACGCTACAATGAGCAGTTCTTC. Encoded protein: CASSIGTGHELRYNEQFF.

J is TRBJ2-2 and V is TRBV4-2; 16 bases agree with TRBD2. Germline-derived CDR1 and CDR2 are LGHNA and YNFKEQ. This CDR3 spans 18 amino acids. The V gene end was trimmed by 4 bases and the J gene end by 1 base; junction bases not matched to a gene: 3. DNA of the CDR3: TGTGCCAGCAGCCCGGGACTAGCGGGAGGGCTGAACACCGGGGAGCTGTTTTTT. Its translation is CASSPGLAGGLNTGELFF.

This clone showed up just once. The rearrangement links TRBV29-1 to TRBJ2-1, with 11 nucleotides matching TRBD1. Unmatched junction bases numbered 11, after V lost 7 bases and J lost 9 bases. The CDR3 loop spans 14 amino acids. The germline gives CDR1 SQVTM, CDR2 ANQGSEA. The CDR3 loop reads CSASRGTGGGEQFF. In DNA, the CDR3 is TGCAGCGCATCTCGAGGGACAGGGGGGGGTGAGCAGTTCTTC.

This clone was counted between two and nine times. V is TRBV11-3 and J is TRBJ2-5; a possible D gene is TRBD2 (7 bases). This CDR3 region has 15 residues. With 6 bases removed from V and 1 base from J, the gap between germline ends came to 15 bases. CDR1 SGHNT and CDR2 YENEEA come from the germline V gene. The CDR3 region is CASRSRGGRQETQYF. The CDR3 DNA follows: TGTGCCAGCAGGTCTAGGGGGGGCCGCCAAGAGACCCAGTACTTC.

The chain links TRBV2 to TRBJ1-4; 8 bases match TRBD1. This CDR3 comprises 15 residues. Germline V lookup: CDR1 SNHLY, CDR2 FYNNEI. Losses at the gene ends were 6 bases for V and 2 bases for J; bases not matched to a gene: 5. The CDR3 spells CASRPTGGTNEKLFF. For the CDR3, the DNA is TGTGCCAGCAGACCCACAGGGGGGACTAATGAAAAACTGTTTTTT.

CDR3 sequence reads: CSARDPGGYTF. The CDR3 nucleotides are TGCAGTGCTAGAGATCCGGGGGGCTACACCTTC. The chain employs TRBV20-1 and TRBJ1-2; no clear D gene. Between the trimmed V and J ends, which lost 0 bases and 8 bases, there was a span of 7 bases. CDR1 DFQATT and CDR2 SNEGSKA come from the germline V gene (reference sequence). This CDR3 has 11 amino acids.

The CDR3 sequence: CASSRQDIYGYTF. The CDR3 nucleotides read TGTGCCAGCAGTCGACAGGACATCTATGGCTACACCTTC. The rearrangement links TRBV6-5 to TRBJ1-2, with a possible D match to TRBD1 (6 bases). The V end was cut by 5 bases, the J end by 4 bases, with 11 bases between. This CDR3 is 13 amino acids long. Germline V gives CDR1 MNHEY, CDR2 SVGAGI.

The V call is TRBV11-3, the J call TRBJ1-1; unclear D gene. V was trimmed by 2 bases and J by 10 bases, leaving 14 bases between them. Germline CDR1 is SGHNT and CDR2 is YENEEA. This CDR3 is 13 amino acids long. The CDR3 DNA sequence: TGTGCCAGCAGCTTAACCTCCGTCAGGCCAGCTTTCTTT. It yields the protein CASSLTSVRPAFF.

The V call is TRBV29-1, the J call TRBJ1-2; 7 bases are a match to TRBD1. The CDR3 is made up of 12 amino acids. Germline V CDR1 and CDR2: SQVTM, ANQGSEA. V lost 7 bases to trimming and J lost 7 bases; unmatched junction nucleotides: 9. The CDR3 loop reads CSADRVLSGYTF. The DNA of the CDR3 is TGCAGCGCCGACAGGGTGTTATCTGGCTACACCTTC.

The V call is TRBV5-4, the J call TRBJ2-7, with D perhaps matching TRBD1 (6 bases). This CDR3 contains 14 residues. Germline CDR1 is SGHNT and CDR2 is YYREEE (reference sequence). Between the trimmed V and J ends, which lost 0 bases and 5 bases, there was a span of 12 bases. CDR3 sequence: CASSLGQDLNEQYF. The CDR3 DNA follows: TGTGCCAGCAGCTTGGGACAGGACTTGAACGAGCAGTACTTC. The full variable domain, with the rest looked up from reference TRBV5-4 and TRBJ2-7, is ETGVTQSPTHLIKTRGQQVTLRCSSQSGHNTVSWYQQALGQGPQFIFQYYREEENGRGNFPPRFSGLQFPNYSSELNVNALELDDSALYLCASSLGQDLNEQYFGPGTRLTVT.

The rearrangement links TRBV9 to TRBJ2-5, with D maybe TRBD1 (6 bases). The germline gives CDR1 SGDLS, CDR2 YYNGEE. This CDR3 is built from 16 residues. Trimming cost V 2 bases and J 2 bases, with 16 bases left between them. In DNA form, the CDR3 reads TGTGCCAGCAGCGTGGGTAACAGGGATTCACAAGAGACCCAGTACTTC. Translation gives CASSVGNRDSQETQYF.

The V gene is TRBV6-6, the J gene TRBJ2-3; D call uncertain. The CDR3 runs 14 residues. The V end lost 3 bases, the J end lost 2 bases, and 9 bases lay between the germline ends. Germline V gene data show CDR1 as MNHNY and CDR2 as SVGAGI (reference sequence). In nucleotides, the CDR3 is TGTGCCAGCAGTTATGACTTCTTCACAGATACGCAGTATTTT. This codes for CASSYDFFTDTQYF.

This chain joins TRBV29-1 and TRBJ2-5, with 7 bases fitting TRBD2. CDR3 size: 13 residues. In germline, CDR1 is SQVTM, CDR2 ANQGSEA. V trimming: 7 bases; J trimming: 2 bases; junction bases outside the gene matches: 7. CDR3 nucleotides: TGCAGCGCGACCGGGACTACACAAGAGACCCAGTACTTC. It yields the protein CSATGTTQETQYF.

CDR3 sequence reads: CSGTTPDTQYF. In DNA form, the CDR3 reads TGCAGTGGAACCACTCCAGATACGCAGTATTTT. This rearrangement joins TRBV20-1 to TRBJ2-3; D gene uncertain. CDR1 and CDR2 from the germline V gene are DFQATT and SNEGSKA (reference sequence). Trimming removed 7 bases at V and 4 bases at J, with 9 bases between. CDR3 length: 11 residues.

This clone was observed a few times. The chain is built from TRBV4-2 and TRBJ2-1, with TRBD2 matching over 7 bases. Germline-derived CDR1 and CDR2 are LGHNA and YNFKEQ. The CDR3 spans 15 residues. Losses at the gene ends were 4 bases for V and 8 bases for J; bases not matched to a gene: 11. Here the CDR3 DNA reads TGTGCCAGCAGCCCCCAAGCGGGGCAGGGCGATGAGCAGTTCTTC. It codes for CASSPQAGQGDEQFF.